These 14 T cell receptor beta chains were sequenced from one sample in a study of blood T cell repertoires in COVID-19. The assay was immunoSEQ multiplex PCR, and TCRdb's table has in-frame clones only and misses some. The sample gives around 180,000 clones, approximately 85% of which show up once; 3% to 3.5% is in the top ten. Sequenced: peripheral blood. Receptor source: a man between 60 and 75 years old with acute or convalescent COVID-19.

This chain joins TRBV19 and TRBJ1-2; unclear D gene. Germline V gene data show CDR1 as LNHDA and CDR2 as SQIVND (reference sequence). This CDR3 region has 14 residues. V lost 3 bases to trimming and J lost 2 bases, with 10 bases between them. The CDR3 loop is CASSMVGWNYGYTF. The CDR3 coding sequence is TGTGCCAGTAGTATGGTTGGCTGGAACTATGGCTACACCTTC.

This clone appeared once. At one of its ends the junction is not consistent with the germline gene, which may arise from a read error. V gene TRBV6-1 combines with J gene TRBJ1-2; 9 nucleotides agree with TRBD1. The CDR3 runs to 14 residues. Germline V CDR1 and CDR2: MNHNS, SASEGT. The CDR3 DNA reads TGTGCCAGCAGCGAAGGGACAGGGAGGTATGGCTACACCTTC. It codes for CASSEGTGRYGYTF.

The chain uses TRBV12-3 or TRBV12-4 and TRBJ2-7; maybe TRBD1 (5 bases). The CDR3 is made up of 13 amino acids. The V gene lost 2 bases and the J gene lost 2 bases, with 7 bases spanning the gap. Written as DNA, the CDR3 is TGTGCCAGCAGTTTAAGCAGGGCCTACGAGCAGTACTTC. The encoded protein is CASSLSRAYEQYF.

CDR3 protein: CASSQGPFSGNTIYF. The CDR3 nucleotides read TGCGCCAGCAGCCAAGGTCCGTTCTCTGGAAACACCATATATTTT. The rearrangement uses TRBV4-1 and TRBJ1-3; D unclear. V shed 1 base and J shed 0 bases, with 7 bases lying between them. CDR1 and CDR2 from the germline V gene are MGHRA and YSYEKL. The length of the CDR3 is 15 residues.

The V call is TRBV5-1, the J call TRBJ2-6, with 7 bases lining up with TRBD1. CDR1 and CDR2 (germline): SGHRS, YFSETQ. This CDR3 contains 20 residues. V lost 2 bases and J lost 0; bases outside the gene matches: 14. CDR3: CASSFRSPHRGFSGANVLTF. DNA for the CDR3: TGCGCCAGCAGCTTTAGGTCCCCCCACAGGGGATTCTCTGGGGCCAACGTCCTGACTTTC.

This clone has only a few counts. The rearrangement links TRBV7-3 to TRBJ1-1, with D perhaps TRBD1 (6 bases). With 5 bases removed from V and 1 base from J, the gap between germline ends came to 8 bases. The germline CDR1 and CDR2 sequences are SGHTA and FQGTGA. CDR3 length: 13 amino acids. CDR3 sequence (DNA): TGTGCCAGCAGCCGACAGGAGAACACTGAAGCTTTCTTT. Protein sequence: CASSRQENTEAFF.

The chain combines TRBV6-5 with TRBJ1-2; D might be TRBD1 (5 bases). The germline gives CDR1 MNHEY, CDR2 SVGAGI. CDR3 length: 14 residues. The V end lost 4 bases, the J end lost 3 bases, and 12 bases lay between the germline ends. The CDR3 reads CASSSAGRYYGYTF. In DNA form, the CDR3 reads TGTGCCAGCAGTTCGGCAGGGCGGTACTATGGCTACACCTTC.

This chain uses TRBV4-2 with TRBJ2-3; D might be TRBD1 (6 bases). Trimming stripped 1 base from V and 3 bases from J, with 11 bases between. Germline-derived CDR1 and CDR2 are LGHNA and YNFKEQ. The CDR3 sequence is 15 residues long. The CDR3 here is CASSQVSGQTDTQYF. CDR3 bases: TGTGCCAGCAGCCAAGTAAGCGGACAGACAGATACGCAGTATTTT.

This clone has more than one count but fewer than ten. This chain uses TRBV12-3 or TRBV12-4 with TRBJ2-6; no firm D call. There are 13 residues in the CDR3. Trimming left V 7 bases short and J 4 bases short, with 8 bases between. In DNA form, the CDR3 reads TGTGCCAGCACTCTACTCGGGGCCAACGTCCTGACTTTC. It yields the protein CASTLLGANVLTF.

V gene TRBV27 combines with J gene TRBJ2-7; D possibly corresponds to TRBD2 (6 bases). The CDR3 extends over 13 amino acids. V lost 6 bases, J lost 2 bases, and 11 bases lay in between. CDR1 and CDR2 from the germline V gene are MNHEY and SMNVEV (reference sequence). The CDR3 region is CASSLGGTYEQYF. The CDR3 DNA is TGTGCCAGCAGCCTTGGGGGGACCTACGAGCAGTACTTC.

The V and J genes are TRBV9 and TRBJ2-2; 8 bases are a match to TRBD2. The length of the CDR3 is 14 residues. Germline CDR1 SGDLS, CDR2 YYNGEE. Unmatched junction bases numbered 6, after V lost 3 bases and J lost 8 bases. The CDR3 DNA follows: TGTGCCAGCAGCGCGGGACTAGGTTCAGGGGAGCTGTTTTTT. Protein product: CASSAGLGSGELFF.

The rearrangement joins TRBV28 to TRBJ2-1; weak D call: TRBD2 (6 bases). The ends were cut back, 4 bases at V and 5 bases at J, with 21 bases in the middle. The length of the CDR3 is 17 residues. The germline V gene has CDR1 MDHEN and CDR2 SYDVKM. The CDR3 loop is CASSSITGTAADNEQFF. In nucleotides, the CDR3 is TGTGCCAGCAGTTCAATCACCGGGACTGCAGCCGACAATGAGCAGTTCTTC. The whole variable domain, filled in from reference TRBV28 and TRBJ2-1, reads DVKVTQSSRYLVKRTGEKVFLECVQDMDHENMFWYRQDPGLGLRLIYFSYDVKMKEKGDIPEGYSVSREKKERFSLILESASTNQTSMYLCASSSITGTAADNEQFFGPGTRLTVL.

This chain joins TRBV9 and TRBJ1-6, with D unresolved. Deletions cut 2 bases from V and 0 bases from J, with 9 bases between. CDR1 SGDLS and CDR2 YYNGEE come from the germline V gene. There are 16 residues in the CDR3. The CDR3 sequence is CASSVDGSSYNSPLHF. The CDR3 DNA follows: TGTGCCAGCAGCGTTGACGGGAGCTCCTATAATTCACCCCTCCACTTT. The full variable domain, with the rest looked up from reference TRBV9 and TRBJ1-6, is DSGVTQTPKHLITATGQRVTLRCSPRSGDLSVYWYQQSLDQGLQFLIQYYNGEERAKGNILERFSAQQFPDLHSELNLSSLELGDSALYFCASSVDGSSYNSPLHFGNGTRLTVT.

The genes are TRBV4-2 and TRBJ1-2, with TRBD1 matching 8 bases. The CDR3 sequence is 13 residues long. The V gene end was trimmed by 3 bases and the J gene end by 8 bases; junction bases not matched to a gene: 5. CDR1 and CDR2 (germline): LGHNA, YNFKEQ. In nucleotides, the CDR3 is TGTGCCAGCAGCCAGAGAGACAGGGGCGGCTACACCTTC. Translating it yields CASSQRDRGGYTF.